What follows is one T cell receptor (beta chain) and its context. This specimen belongs to a study of blood T cell repertoires in COVID-19. About the study: Nucleic acid was either cDNA or gDNA, and it came from T cells, B-cell-depleted T cells, or PBMCs.

This CDR3 has 14 residues. From germline, CDR1 is MDHEN and CDR2 SYDVKM. V lost 6 bases to trimming and J lost 9 bases; unmatched junction nucleotides: 8. Measured with immunoSEQ multiplex PCR; TCRdb has only the in-frame clones, and not every one. This table has about 43,000 clones, 87% appearing once. The clonotype comes from a man between 60 and 70 years old with active COVID-19. V is TRBV28 and J is TRBJ2-1; the match to TRBD1 covers 10 bases. The specimen sequenced was peripheral blood. The CDR3 spells CASSVTGGNREQFF. Written as DNA, the CDR3 is TGTGCCAGCAGCGTGACAGGGGGCAACCGTGAGCAGTTCTTC.